The T cell receptor (beta chain) under discussion was sequenced for a study of blood T cell repertoires in COVID-19. Study information: The samples span acute and convalescent COVID-19 from the United States, Italy and Spain. Sources were T cells, B-cell-depleted T cells, or PBMCs; the material itself was cDNA or gDNA.

Seattle cases were enrolled at active infection and followed longitudinally. In the original analysis: Nucleated cell number was recorded as an estimate derived from reference gene primer amplification. Sequenced by immunoSEQ multiplex PCR; TCRdb stores in-frame clones only, minus some. V and J calls and clone size come straight from that table; D and trimming were deduced from the DNA. The data contain 120,000 to 150,000 clones, 65% to 85% of them seen just once; the ten biggest clones take up less than 9%. Per germline, CDR1 GTSNPN and CDR2 SVGIG (reference sequence). The CDR3 runs 15 residues. Trimming at V came to 3 bases and at J to 4 bases, leaving 4 bases not matched to a gene.

The genes are TRBV30 and TRBJ2-5, with TRBD2 matching over 14 bases. Sequencing was carried out using peripheral blood. This sequence originates from a man younger than 40 with COVID-19, enrolled during active disease. The CDR3 nucleotides are TGTGCCTGGAGGGGGACTAGCGGGAGCGGAGAGACCCAGTACTTC. Encoded protein: CAWRGTSGSGETQYF.